Shown below are 11 T cell receptor beta chains from a single sample sequenced in a study of glioma-infiltrating T cells after dendritic cell vaccination. Time point denoted: after dendritic cell vaccination, including at tumor progression/relapse. Generated by immunoSEQ multiplex PCR, the TCRdb table keeps only in-frame clones and is missing some. The repertoire consists of 100,000 to 120,000 clones, with 90% occurring once and the leading ten covering approximately 2.7%. Specimen: blood, collected after dendritic cell vaccination. The receptors stem from a human donor with glioblastoma.

This clone was seen only once. CDR3 sequence: CASRLEGADYGYTF. Here the CDR3 DNA reads TGTGCCAGTAGACTGGAGGGGGCGGACTATGGCTACACCTTC. V and J are TRBV19 and TRBJ1-2; 7 bases map to TRBD1. The CDR3 totals 14 residues. Germline CDR1 reads LNHDA; CDR2 reads SQIVND (reference sequence). With 6 bases clipped from V and 3 bases from J, the junction kept 7 bases outside the gene matches.

This clone has a single count. The genes are TRBV21-1 and TRBJ1-5; the table's D gene call, TRBD1, was not cross checked with the DNA. TRBV21-1 is noted as a pseudogene. The CDR3 runs to 18 residues. The CDR3 loop is CASSNRTGKHLWWWGQHF. CDR3 sequence (DNA): TGTGCCAGCAGCAATAGGACAGGGAAACACCTCTGGTGGTGGGGCCAGCATTTT.

V usage is TRBV6-6 and J usage is TRBJ2-1; TRBD2 matches 10 bases. The length of the CDR3 is 15 residues. Germline-derived CDR1 and CDR2 are MNHNY and SVGAGI (reference sequence). Trimming removed 5 bases from V and 6 bases from J; junction bases left unmatched: 7. This CDR3 reads CASSRPGLASNEQFF. The CDR3 region has the DNA TGTGCCAGCAGTCGGCCGGGACTAGCGAGCAATGAGCAGTTCTTC.

The chain is built from TRBV11-2 and TRBJ2-4; tentatively, D is TRBD1 (6 bases). CDR3 length: 14 residues. Trimming shortened V by 7 bases and J by 6 bases, and 16 bases separated the two germline ends. Germline V gives CDR1 SGHAT, CDR2 FQNNGV. CDR3 bases: TGTGCCAGCAAAGAGAGGGACAACCGAAACATTCAGTACTTC. The encoded protein is CASKERDNRNIQYF.

This clone appeared once. The V and J genes are TRBV6-1 and TRBJ1-1; no definite D call. Germline loops: CDR1 MNHNS, CDR2 SASEGT. V was cut by 5 bases and J by 1 base, with 11 bases left in between. The CDR3 has 14 residues. In DNA form, the CDR3 reads TGTGCCAGCAGTCTTCGACGGGGGAACACTGAAGCTTTCTTT. This gives the protein CASSLRRGNTEAFF.

This chain connects TRBV30 to TRBJ1-5; tentatively, D is TRBD1 (6 bases). Trimming took off 2 bases at V and 5 bases at J, with 13 bases between the two ends. Germline V gene sequence: CDR1 GTSNPN, CDR2 SVGIG (reference sequence). The CDR3 loop spans 14 amino acids. The CDR3 region is CAWSPAGADQPQHF. CDR3 in DNA: TGTGCCTGGAGTCCGGCAGGGGCCGATCAGCCCCAGCATTTT.

The chain uses TRBV7-8 and TRBJ2-7; D unresolved. The V end was cut by 3 bases, the J end by 1 base, with 16 bases between. The CDR3 is 16 amino acids. Germline V lookup: CDR1 SGHVS, CDR2 FQNEAQ. This CDR3 is CASSFSRSGLSYEQYF. The CDR3 bases are TGTGCCAGCAGCTTTAGTCGGTCAGGTTTATCCTACGAGCAGTACTTC. The whole variable domain, filled in from reference TRBV7-8 and TRBJ2-7, reads GAGVSQSPRYKVAKRGQDVALRCDPISGHVSLFWYQQALGQGPEFLTYFQNEAQLDKSGLPSDRFFAERPEGSVSTLKIQRTQQEDSAVYLCASSFSRSGLSYEQYFGPGTRLTVT.

The V gene is TRBV5-1, the J gene TRBJ1-1; 7 bases are shared with TRBD1. CDR1 is SGHRS, CDR2 YFSETQ, per germline. The CDR3 sequence is 17 residues long. V gave up 3 bases and J gave up 0 bases; unmatched junction bases: 11. The CDR3 DNA follows: TGCGCCAGCAGCTCGAGCCTTCGGACAGGATTGAACACTGAAGCTTTCTTT. It is translated as CASSSSLRTGLNTEAFF.

This clone was found once. This chain uses TRBV6-6 with TRBJ1-2; 7 bases match TRBD1. The V and J ends lost 4 bases and 7 bases, in that order; junction bases with no gene match: 6. This CDR3 spans 13 amino acids. Germline V gene data show CDR1 as MNHNY and CDR2 as SVGAGI (reference sequence). For the CDR3, the DNA is TGTGCCAGCAGTTCCGGGACAGCTGGTGGCTACACCTTC. Its translation is CASSSGTAGGYTF.

The CDR3 DNA reads as TGTGCCAGTAGTATTCACCGGACTAGAGTTAGTACCGGGGAGCTGTTTTTT. Encoded protein: CASSIHRTRVSTGELFF. The chain carries TRBV19 and TRBJ2-2; 7 nucleotides agree with TRBD2. J was trimmed by 5 bases and V by 3 bases; bases with no gene match: 12. Germline V CDR1 and CDR2: LNHDA, SQIVND (reference sequence). The CDR3 runs 17 residues.

For this clone: An end of the junction differs from the germline gene, which may be a read error. The identical CDR3 is also encoded by other nucleotide sequences in the sample. The gene calls are TRBV5-6 and TRBJ1-2; D might be TRBD1 (6 bases). This CDR3 comprises 13 residues. Per germline, CDR1 SGHDT and CDR2 YYEEEE. The CDR3 loop is CASSLRGSYGYTF. CDR3 sequence (DNA): TGTGCTAGCAGCTTGAGGGGGAGCTATGGCTACACCTTC. The whole variable domain, filled in from reference TRBV5-6 and TRBJ1-2, reads DAGVTQSPTHLIKTRGQQVTLRCSPKSGHDTVSWYQQALGQGPQFIFQYYEEEERQRGNFPDRFSGHQFPNYSSELNVNALLLGDSALYLCASSLRGSYGYTFGSGTRLTVV.